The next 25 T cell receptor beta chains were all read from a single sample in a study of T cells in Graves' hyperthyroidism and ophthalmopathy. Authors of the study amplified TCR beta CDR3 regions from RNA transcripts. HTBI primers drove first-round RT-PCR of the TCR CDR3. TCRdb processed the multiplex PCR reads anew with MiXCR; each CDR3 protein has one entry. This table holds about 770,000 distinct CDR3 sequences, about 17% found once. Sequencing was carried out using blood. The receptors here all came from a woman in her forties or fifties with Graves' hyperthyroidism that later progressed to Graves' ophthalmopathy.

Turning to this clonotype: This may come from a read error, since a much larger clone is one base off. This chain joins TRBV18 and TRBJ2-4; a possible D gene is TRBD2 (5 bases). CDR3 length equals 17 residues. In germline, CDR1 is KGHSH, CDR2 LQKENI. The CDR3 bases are TGTGCCAGCTCACCACCGTGGCCTGGGCTAGCCGAAAACATTCAGTACTTC. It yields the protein CASSPPWPGLAENIQYF.

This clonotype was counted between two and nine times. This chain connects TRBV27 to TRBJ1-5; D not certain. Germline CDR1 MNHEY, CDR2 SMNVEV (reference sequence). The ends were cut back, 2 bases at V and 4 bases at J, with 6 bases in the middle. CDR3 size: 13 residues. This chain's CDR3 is CASSLVNNQPQHF. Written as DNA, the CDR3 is TGTGCCAGCAGTTTAGTGAATAATCAGCCCCAGCATTTT.

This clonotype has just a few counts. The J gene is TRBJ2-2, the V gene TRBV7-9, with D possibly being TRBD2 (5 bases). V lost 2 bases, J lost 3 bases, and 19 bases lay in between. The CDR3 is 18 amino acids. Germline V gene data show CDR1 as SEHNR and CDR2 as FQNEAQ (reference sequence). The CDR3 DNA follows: TGTGCCAGCAGCTTAAACGGGAAATCACCCCTCGACACCGGGGAGCTGTTTTTT. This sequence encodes CASSLNGKSPLDTGELFF.

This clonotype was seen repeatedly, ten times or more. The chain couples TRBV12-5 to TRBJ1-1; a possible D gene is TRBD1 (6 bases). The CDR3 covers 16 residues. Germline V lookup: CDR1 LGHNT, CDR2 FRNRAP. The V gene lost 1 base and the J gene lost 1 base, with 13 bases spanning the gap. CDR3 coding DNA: TGTGCTAGTGGTTTGGGTACAGGGTGGGGGAACACTGAAGCTTTCTTT. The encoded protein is CASGLGTGWGNTEAFF.

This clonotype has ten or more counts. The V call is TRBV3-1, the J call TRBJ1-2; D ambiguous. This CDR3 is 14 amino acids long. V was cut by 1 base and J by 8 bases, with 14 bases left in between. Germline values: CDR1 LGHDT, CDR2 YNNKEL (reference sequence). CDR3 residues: CASSQGVSGRGYTF. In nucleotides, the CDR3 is TGTGCCAGCAGCCAAGGGGTTTCGGGAAGGGGCTACACCTTC.

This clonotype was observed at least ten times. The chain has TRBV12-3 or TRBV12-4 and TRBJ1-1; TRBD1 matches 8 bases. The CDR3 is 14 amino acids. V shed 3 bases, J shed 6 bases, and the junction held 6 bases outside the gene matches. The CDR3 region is CASSFQGAWSEAFF. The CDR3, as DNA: TGTGCCAGCAGTTTTCAGGGGGCATGGTCTGAAGCTTTCTTT.

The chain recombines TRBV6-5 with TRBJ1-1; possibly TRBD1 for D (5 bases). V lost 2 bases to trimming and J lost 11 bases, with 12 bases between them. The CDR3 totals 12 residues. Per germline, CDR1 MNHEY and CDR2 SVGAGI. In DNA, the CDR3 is TGTGCCAGCAGTTACGGGGCCGGGGGTGCTTTCTTT. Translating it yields CASSYGAGGAFF.

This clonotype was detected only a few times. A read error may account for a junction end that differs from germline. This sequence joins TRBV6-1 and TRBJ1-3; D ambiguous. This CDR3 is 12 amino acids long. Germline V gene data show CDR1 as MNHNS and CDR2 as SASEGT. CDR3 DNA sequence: TGTGTCAGCTCACCCTATGGAAACACCATATATTTT. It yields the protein CVSSPYGNTIYF.

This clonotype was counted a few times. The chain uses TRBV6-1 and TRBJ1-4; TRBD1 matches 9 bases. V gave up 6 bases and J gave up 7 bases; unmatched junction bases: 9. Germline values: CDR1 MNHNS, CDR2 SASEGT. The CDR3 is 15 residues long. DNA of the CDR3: TGTGCCAGCAGCTCCGGGACAGGGTGGGGTGAAAAACTGTTTTTT. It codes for CASSSGTGWGEKLFF.

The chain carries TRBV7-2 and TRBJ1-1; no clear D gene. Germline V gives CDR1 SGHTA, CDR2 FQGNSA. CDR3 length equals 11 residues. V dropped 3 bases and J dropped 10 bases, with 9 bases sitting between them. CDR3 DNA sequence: TGTGCCAGCAGCTTTTTGACCGTAGCTTTCTTT. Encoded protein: CASSFLTVAFF. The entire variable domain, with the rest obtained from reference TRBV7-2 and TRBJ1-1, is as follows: GAGVSQSPSNKVTEKGKDVELRCDPISGHTALYWYRQSLGQGLEFLIYFQGNSAPDKSGLPSDRFSAERTGGSVSTLTIQRTQQEDSAVYLCASSFLTVAFFGQGTRLTVV.

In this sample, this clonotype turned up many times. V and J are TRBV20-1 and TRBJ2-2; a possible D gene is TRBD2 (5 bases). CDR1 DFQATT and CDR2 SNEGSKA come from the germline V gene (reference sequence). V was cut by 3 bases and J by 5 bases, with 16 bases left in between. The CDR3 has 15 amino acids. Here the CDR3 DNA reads TGCAGTGCTAGGGATGGACGAGGGTGGACCGGGGAGCTGTTTTTT. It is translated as CSARDGRGWTGELFF.

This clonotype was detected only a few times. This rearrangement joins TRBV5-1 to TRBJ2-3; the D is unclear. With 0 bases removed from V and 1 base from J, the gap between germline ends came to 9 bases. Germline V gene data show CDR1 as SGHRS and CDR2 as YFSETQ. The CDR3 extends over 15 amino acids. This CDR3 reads CASSLGASGTDTQYF. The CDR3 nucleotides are TGCGCCAGCAGCTTGGGGGCTTCTGGCACAGATACGCAGTATTTT.

The CDR3 DNA reads TGTGCCAGCTCACCACCCCTAGGACAGGGGGCGGGTGAAAAACTGTTTTTT. Its translation: CASSPPLGQGAGEKLFF. The chain uses TRBV18 and TRBJ1-4; 11 nucleotides agree with TRBD1. The CDR3 is 17 amino acids. Germline V CDR1 and CDR2: KGHSH, LQKENI. The junction had 7 bases not matched to a gene; V was cut back by 0 bases and J by 7 bases.

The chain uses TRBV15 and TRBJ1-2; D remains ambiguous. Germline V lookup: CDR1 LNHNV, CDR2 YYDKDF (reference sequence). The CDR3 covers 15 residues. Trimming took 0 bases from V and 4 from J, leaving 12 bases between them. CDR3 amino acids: CATSREDLSGYGYTF. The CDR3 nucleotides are TGTGCCACCAGCAGAGAGGACCTATCGGGCTATGGCTACACCTTC.

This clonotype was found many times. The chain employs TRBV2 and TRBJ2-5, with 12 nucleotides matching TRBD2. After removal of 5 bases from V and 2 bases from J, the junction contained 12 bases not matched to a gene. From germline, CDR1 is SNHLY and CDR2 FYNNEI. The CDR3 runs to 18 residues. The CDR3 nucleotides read TGTGCCAGCAGTACCTCACGACTAGCGGGGGAGCTACAAGAGACCCAGTACTTC. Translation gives CASSTSRLAGELQETQYF. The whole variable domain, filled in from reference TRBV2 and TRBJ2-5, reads EPEVTQTPSHQVTQMGQEVILRCVPISNHLYFYWYRQILGQKVEFLVSFYNNEISEKSEIFDDQFSVERPDGSNFTLKIRSTKLEDSAMYFCASSTSRLAGELQETQYFGPGTRLLVL.

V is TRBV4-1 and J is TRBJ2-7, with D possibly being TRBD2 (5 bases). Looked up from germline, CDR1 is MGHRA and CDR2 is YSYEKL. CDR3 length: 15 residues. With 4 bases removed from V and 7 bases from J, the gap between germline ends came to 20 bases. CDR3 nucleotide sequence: TGCGCCAGCAGCCCGCTCCATCCGGGGAGAGGGGAGCAGTACTTC. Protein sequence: CASSPLHPGRGEQYF.

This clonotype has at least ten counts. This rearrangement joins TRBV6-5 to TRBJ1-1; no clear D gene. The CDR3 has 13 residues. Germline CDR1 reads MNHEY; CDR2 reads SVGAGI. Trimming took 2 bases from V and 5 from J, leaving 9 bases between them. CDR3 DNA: TGTGCCAGCAGTTACATGAGGGAGACTGAAGCTTTCTTT. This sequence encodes CASSYMRETEAFF.

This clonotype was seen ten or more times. CDR3 coding DNA: TGTGCCAGCAGTTCACAAACCGGGACAGGGCGCGATGAGCAGTTCTTC. This gives the protein CASSSQTGTGRDEQFF. The J gene is TRBJ2-1, the V gene TRBV7-9; TRBD1 matches at 9 bases. Looked up from germline, CDR1 is SEHNR and CDR2 is FQNEAQ (reference sequence). CDR3 length: 16 amino acids. V lost 6 bases, J lost 8 bases, and 14 bases stayed unmatched.

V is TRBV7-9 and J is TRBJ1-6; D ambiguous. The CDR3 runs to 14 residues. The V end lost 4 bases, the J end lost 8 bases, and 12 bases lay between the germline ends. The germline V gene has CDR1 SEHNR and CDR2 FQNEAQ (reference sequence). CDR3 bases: TGTGCCAGCAGCTCGGGAGTTGCGGATTCACCCCTCCACTTT. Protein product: CASSSGVADSPLHF.

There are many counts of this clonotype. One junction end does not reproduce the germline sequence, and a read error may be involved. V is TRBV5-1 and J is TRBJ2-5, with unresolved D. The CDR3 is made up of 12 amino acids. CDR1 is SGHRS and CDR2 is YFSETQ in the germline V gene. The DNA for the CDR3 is TGTGCCAGCAGCTTAGGCGAAGAGACCCAGTACTTC. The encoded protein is CASSLGEETQYF.

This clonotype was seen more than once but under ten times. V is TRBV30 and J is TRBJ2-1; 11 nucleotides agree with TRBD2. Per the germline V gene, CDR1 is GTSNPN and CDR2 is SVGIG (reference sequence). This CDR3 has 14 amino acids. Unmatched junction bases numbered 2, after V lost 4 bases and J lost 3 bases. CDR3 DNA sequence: TGTGCCTGGAATAGCGGGGGGGTCTACAATGAGCAGTTCTTC. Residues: CAWNSGGVYNEQFF.

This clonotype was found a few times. This chain's CDR3 is CSVEDSSGTANTGELFF. CDR3 sequence (DNA): TGCAGCGTTGAAGACTCCTCCGGGACAGCAAACACCGGGGAGCTGTTTTTT. This chain connects TRBV29-1 to TRBJ2-2, with 7 bases identical to TRBD1. The CDR3 runs 17 residues. The V gene's germline CDR1 is SQVTM and CDR2 ANQGSEA. The junction had 9 bases not matched to a gene; V was cut back by 0 bases and J by 2 bases.

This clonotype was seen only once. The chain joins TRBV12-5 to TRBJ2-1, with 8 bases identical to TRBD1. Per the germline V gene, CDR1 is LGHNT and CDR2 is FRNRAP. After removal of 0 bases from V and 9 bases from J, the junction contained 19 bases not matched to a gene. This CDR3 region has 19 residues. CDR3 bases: TGTGCTAGTGGTTTGGTATTTGCTGGGGCAGGGGGCGCAATAGGTGAGCAGTTCTTC. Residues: CASGLVFAGAGGAIGEQFF. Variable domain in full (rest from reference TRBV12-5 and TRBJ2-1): DARVTQTPRHKVTEMGQEVTMRCQPILGHNTVFWYRQTMMQGLELLAYFRNRAPLDDSGMPKDRFSAEMPDATLATLKIQPSEPRDSAVYFCASGLVFAGAGGAIGEQFFGPGTRLTVL.

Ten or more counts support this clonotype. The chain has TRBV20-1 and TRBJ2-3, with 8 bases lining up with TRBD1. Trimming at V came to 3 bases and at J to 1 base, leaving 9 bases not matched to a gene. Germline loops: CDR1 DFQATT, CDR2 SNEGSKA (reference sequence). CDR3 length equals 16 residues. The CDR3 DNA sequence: TGCAGTGCTAGTAGGCGAGGGACAGGTGGCACAGATACGCAGTATTTT. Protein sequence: CSASRRGTGGTDTQYF.

This CDR3 reads CASMQGWGTEAFF. As DNA, the CDR3 is TGTGCCAGTATGCAGGGATGGGGCACTGAAGCTTTCTTT. The J gene is TRBJ1-1, the V gene TRBV19; tentatively, D is TRBD1 (5 bases). Germline lookup yields CDR1 LNHDA and CDR2 SQIVND (reference sequence). V was clipped by 7 bases and J by 4 bases, with 13 bases between them. The CDR3 consists of 13 residues.